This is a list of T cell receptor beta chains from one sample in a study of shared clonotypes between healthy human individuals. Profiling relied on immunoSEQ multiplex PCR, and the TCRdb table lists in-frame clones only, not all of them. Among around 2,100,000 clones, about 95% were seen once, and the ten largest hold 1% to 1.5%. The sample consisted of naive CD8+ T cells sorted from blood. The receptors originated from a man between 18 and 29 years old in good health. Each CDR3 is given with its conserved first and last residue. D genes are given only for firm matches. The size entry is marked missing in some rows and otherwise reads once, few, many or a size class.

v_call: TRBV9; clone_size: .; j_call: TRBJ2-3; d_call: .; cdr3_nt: TGTGCCAGCAGCGTAGTCGAGGGAATGACAGATACGCAGTATTTT; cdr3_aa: CASSVVEGMTDTQYF
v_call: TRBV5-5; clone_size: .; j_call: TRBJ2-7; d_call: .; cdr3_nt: TGTGCCAGCAGCTTGTTGGGGGGCGGGTACGAGCAGTACTTC; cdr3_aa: CASSLLGGGYEQYF
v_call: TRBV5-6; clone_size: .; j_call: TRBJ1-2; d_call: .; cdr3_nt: TGTGCCAGCAGCCAGGACAACAACTATGGCTACACCTTC; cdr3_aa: CASSQDNNYGYTF
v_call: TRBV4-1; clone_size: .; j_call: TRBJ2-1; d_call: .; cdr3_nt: TGCGCCAGCAGCCAAGATAAAACTTACAATGAGCAGTTCTTC; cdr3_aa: CASSQDKTYNEQFF
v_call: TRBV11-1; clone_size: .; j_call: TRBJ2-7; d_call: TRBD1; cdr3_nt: TGTGCCAGCAGACACCCGGGACAGGCATACGAGCAGTACTTC; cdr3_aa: CASRHPGQAYEQYF
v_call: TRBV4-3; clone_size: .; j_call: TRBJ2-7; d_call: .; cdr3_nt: TGCGCCAGCAGCCAAGCCCAGGGTAGCTACGAGCAGTACTTC; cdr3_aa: CASSQAQGSYEQYF
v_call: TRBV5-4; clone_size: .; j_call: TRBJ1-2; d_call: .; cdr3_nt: TGTGCCAGCAGCTTGGGGGGGAGCGATGGCTACACCTTC; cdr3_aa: CASSLGGSDGYTF
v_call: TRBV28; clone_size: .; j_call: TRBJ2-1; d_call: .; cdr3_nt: TGTGCCAGCAGTTTAGGTGCAGGTTACAATGAGCAGTTCTTC; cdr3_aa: CASSLGAGYNEQFF
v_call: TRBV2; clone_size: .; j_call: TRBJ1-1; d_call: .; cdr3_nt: TGTGCCAGCCGAGAAGGGAACACTGAAGCTTTCTTT; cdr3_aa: CASREGNTEAFF
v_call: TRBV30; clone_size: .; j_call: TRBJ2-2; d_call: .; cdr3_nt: TGTGCGGCGGATGGGCCCGGGGAGCTGTTTTTT; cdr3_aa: CAADGPGELFF
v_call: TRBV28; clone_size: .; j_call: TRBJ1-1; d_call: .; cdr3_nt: TGTGCCAGCAGTTTAGGGACTGCATTGAACACTGAAGCTTTCTTT; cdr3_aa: CASSLGTALNTEAFF
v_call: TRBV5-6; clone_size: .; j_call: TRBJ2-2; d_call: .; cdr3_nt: TGTGCCAGCAGCTTGTGGAGGGCGAACACCGGGGAGCTGTTTTTT; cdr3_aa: CASSLWRANTGELFF
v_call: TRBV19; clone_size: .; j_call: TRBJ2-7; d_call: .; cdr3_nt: TGTGCCAGTGGGGGGTCGGAGCAGTACTTC; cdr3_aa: CASGGSEQYF
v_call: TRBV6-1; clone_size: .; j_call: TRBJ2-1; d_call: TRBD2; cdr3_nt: TGTGCCAGCAGGGAGGGACTAGCTTACTACAATGAGCAGTTCTTC; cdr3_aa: CASREGLAYYNEQFF
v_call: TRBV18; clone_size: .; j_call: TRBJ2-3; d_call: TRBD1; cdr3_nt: TGTGCCAGCTCACAACTCGGGACAGGGGGAACAGATACGCAGTATTTT; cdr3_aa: CASSQLGTGGTDTQYF
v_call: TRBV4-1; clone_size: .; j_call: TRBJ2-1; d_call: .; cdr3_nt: TGCGCCAGCAGCCAAGTCAGGGGTGGATTTGATGAGCAGTTCTTC; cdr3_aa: CASSQVRGGFDEQFF
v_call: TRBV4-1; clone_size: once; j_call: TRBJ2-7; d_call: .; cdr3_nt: TGCGCCAGCACCCCTGGCCCGGGACCCTACGAGCAGTACTTC; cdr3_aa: CASTPGPGPYEQYF
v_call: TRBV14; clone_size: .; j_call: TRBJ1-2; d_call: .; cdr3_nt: TGTGCCAGCAGCCAAGATCACCAGGGAATCTATGGCTACACCTTC; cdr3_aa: CASSQDHQGIYGYTF
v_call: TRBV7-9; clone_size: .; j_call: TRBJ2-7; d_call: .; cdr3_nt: TGTGCCAGCAGCTTAGGCCTGGGCGACGAGCAGTACTTC; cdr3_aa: CASSLGLGDEQYF
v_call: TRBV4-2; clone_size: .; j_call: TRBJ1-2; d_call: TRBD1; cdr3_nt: TGTGCCAGCAGTAAACAGGGGGGGTATGGCTACACCTTC; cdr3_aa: CASSKQGGYGYTF
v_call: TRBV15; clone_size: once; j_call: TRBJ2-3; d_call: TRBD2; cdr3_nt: TGTGCCACCAGCAGAGACCCCAGCGGGGCTACAGATACGCAGTATTTT; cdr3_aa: CATSRDPSGATDTQYF
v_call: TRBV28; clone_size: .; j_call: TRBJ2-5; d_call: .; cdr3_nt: TGTGCCAGCAGTTCCCCGGGGGTTCAAGAGACCCAGTACTTC; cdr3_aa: CASSSPGVQETQYF
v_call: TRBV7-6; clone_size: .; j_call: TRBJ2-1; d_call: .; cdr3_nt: TGTGCCAGCAGCTTAACCGACAGCTCCTACAATGAGCAGTTCTTC; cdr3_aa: CASSLTDSSYNEQFF
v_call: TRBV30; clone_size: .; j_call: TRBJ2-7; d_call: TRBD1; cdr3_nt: TGTGCCTGGAGTGTACTTCGGGGGACAGGCTACGAGCAGTACTTC; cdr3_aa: CAWSVLRGTGYEQYF
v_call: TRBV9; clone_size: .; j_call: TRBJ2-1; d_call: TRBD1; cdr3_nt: TGTGCCAGCAGTGAAAACCCGGGACAGGAGTACAATGAGCAGTTCTTC; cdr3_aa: CASSENPGQEYNEQFF
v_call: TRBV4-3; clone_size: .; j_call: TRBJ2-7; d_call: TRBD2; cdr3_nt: TGCGCCAGCAGCCAGTTAGCGGGAGACTCCTACGAGCAGTACTTC; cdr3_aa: CASSQLAGDSYEQYF
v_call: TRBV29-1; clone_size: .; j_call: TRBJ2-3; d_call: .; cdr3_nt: TGCAGCGTTGAGGGGGACACCACAGATACGCAGTATTTT; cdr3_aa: CSVEGDTTDTQYF
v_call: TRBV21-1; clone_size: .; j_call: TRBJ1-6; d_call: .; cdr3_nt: TGTGCCAGCAGCTCACAAGAACAGCTCTCCTATAATTCACCCCTCCACTTT; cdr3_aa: CASSSQEQLSYNSPLHF
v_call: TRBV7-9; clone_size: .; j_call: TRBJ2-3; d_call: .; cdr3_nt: TGTGCCAGCAGCTTTGGTCAGGATCCTCTAGGAGGTACGCAGTATTTT; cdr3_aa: CASSFGQDPLGGTQYF
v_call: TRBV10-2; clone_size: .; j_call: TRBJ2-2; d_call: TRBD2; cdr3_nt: TGCGCCACCTCGGAGGGGGTAGCGGGAGGTACCGGGGAGCTGTTTTTT; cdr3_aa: CATSEGVAGGTGELFF
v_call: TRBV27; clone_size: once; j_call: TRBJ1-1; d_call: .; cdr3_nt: TGTGCCAGCAGGTCCGGGGGGGTCACCCTTCTGAACACTGAAGCTTTCTTT; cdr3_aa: CASRSGGVTLLNTEAFF
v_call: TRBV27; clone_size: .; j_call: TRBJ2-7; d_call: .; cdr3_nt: TGTGCCAGCAGTTTAAGCGCGGGTGCCTACGAGCAGTACTTC; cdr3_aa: CASSLSAGAYEQYF
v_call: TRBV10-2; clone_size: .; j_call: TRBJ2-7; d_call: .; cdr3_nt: TGCGCCAGCCTCGCACAGGGCTACGAGCAGTACTTC; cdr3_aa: CASLAQGYEQYF
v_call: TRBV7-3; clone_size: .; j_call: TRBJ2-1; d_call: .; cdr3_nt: TGTGCCAGCAGCTCACAGGAAGTTTCCTACAATGAGCAGTTCTTC; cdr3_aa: CASSSQEVSYNEQFF
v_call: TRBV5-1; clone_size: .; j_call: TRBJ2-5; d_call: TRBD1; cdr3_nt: TGCGCCAGCAGCACGCGACAGGGGAGGACGGAGACCCAGTACTTC; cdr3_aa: CASSTRQGRTETQYF
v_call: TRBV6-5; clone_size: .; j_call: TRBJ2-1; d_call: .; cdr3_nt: TGTGCCAGCAGTTACTCGTCCGGGTACAATGAGCAGTTCTTC; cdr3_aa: CASSYSSGYNEQFF
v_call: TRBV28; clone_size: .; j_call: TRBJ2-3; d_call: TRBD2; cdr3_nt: TGTGCCAGCAGTGAACCGGGACTAGCGGAACGCACAGATACGCAGTATTTT; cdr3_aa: CASSEPGLAERTDTQYF
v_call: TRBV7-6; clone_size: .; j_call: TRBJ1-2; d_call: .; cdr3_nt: TGTGCCAGCAGCCTAAGGGGATCAGAAGGGGGTGGCTACACCTTC; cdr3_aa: CASSLRGSEGGGYTF
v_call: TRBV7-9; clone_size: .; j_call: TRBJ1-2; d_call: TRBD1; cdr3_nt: TGTGCCAGCAGCACCTCCCAGGGGGTAGCGGATGGCTACACCTTC; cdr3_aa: CASSTSQGVADGYTF
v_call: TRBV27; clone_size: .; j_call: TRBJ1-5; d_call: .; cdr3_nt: TGTGCCAGCAGTTTATCGAGGGGGGAGGGCAATCAGCCCCAGCATTTT; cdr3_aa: CASSLSRGEGNQPQHF
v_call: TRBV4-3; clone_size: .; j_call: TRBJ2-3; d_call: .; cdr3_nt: TGCGCCAGCAGCCAAGTCTTCCAATTCACCGATACGCAGTATTTT; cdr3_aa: CASSQVFQFTDTQYF
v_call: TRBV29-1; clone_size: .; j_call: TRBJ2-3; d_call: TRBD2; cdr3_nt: TGCAGCGTTGAAGCCAAGGGACTAGCGGGGGGAGATACGCAGTATTTT; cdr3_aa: CSVEAKGLAGGDTQYF
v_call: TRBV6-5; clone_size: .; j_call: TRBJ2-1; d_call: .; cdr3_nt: TGTGCCAGCAGTTTAGCCCTAGCTTACAATGAGCAGTTCTTC; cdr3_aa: CASSLALAYNEQFF
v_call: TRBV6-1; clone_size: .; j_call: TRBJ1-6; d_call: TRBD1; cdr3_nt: TGTGCCAGCAGTCCAATACAGGGGATCAATTCACCCCTCCACTTT; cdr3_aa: CASSPIQGINSPLHF
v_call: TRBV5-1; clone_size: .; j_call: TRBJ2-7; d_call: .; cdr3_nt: TGCGCCAGCAGTCCGTGGCAGGGTGACGTGGACGAGCAGTACTTC; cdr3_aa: CASSPWQGDVDEQYF
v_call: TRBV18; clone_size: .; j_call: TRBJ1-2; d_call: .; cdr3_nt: TGTGCCAGCTCAGCCGAACGGGACACTAACTATGGCTACACCTTC; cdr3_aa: CASSAERDTNYGYTF
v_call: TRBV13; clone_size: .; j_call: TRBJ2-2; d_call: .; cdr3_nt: TGTGCCAGCAGCCTCGCCATTGGGCGAAACACCGGGGAGCTGTTTTTT; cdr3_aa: CASSLAIGRNTGELFF
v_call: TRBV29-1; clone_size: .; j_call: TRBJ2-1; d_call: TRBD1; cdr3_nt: TGCAGCGCTCACGGGACAGGGCACAATGAGCAGTTCTTC; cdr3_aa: CSAHGTGHNEQFF
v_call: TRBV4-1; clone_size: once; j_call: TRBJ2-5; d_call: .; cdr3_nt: TGCGCCAGCAGCCAAGTTGGGGGGATAGCGACCCAGTACTTC; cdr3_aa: CASSQVGGIATQYF
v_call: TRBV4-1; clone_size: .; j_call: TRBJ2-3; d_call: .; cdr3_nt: TGCGCCAGCAGCCAATTAATAAGCACAGATACGCAGTATTTT; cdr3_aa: CASSQLISTDTQYF